The 12 T cell receptor beta chains in this list originate from one sample, sequenced in a study of T cells in tuberculosis. Profiling relied on immunoSEQ multiplex PCR, and the TCRdb table lists in-frame clones only, not all of them. Here the sample spans roughly 35,000 clones, 94% being singletons. The sample was PBMCs. The receptors here all came from a donor between 10 and 35 years old with latent tuberculosis or without tuberculosis infection. Some clones in this sample may be carry-over from other donors' samples.

The chain couples TRBV7-2 to TRBJ2-2; D perhaps matches TRBD2 (7 bases). Germline V gene lookup returns CDR1 SGHTA and CDR2 FQGNSA. V was pared by 1 base and J by 7 bases, with 13 bases between. The CDR3 extends over 15 amino acids. As DNA, the CDR3 is TGTGCCAGCAGCTTAGAAACAGGGAGGGTCGGGGAGCTGTTTTTT. This translates into CASSLETGRVGELFF.

The chain couples TRBV6-5 to TRBJ1-3; 7 nucleotides match TRBD1. CDR1 and CDR2 (germline): MNHEY, SVGAGI. J was trimmed by 3 bases and V by 5 bases; bases with no gene match: 1. The CDR3 extends over 13 amino acids. Here the CDR3 DNA reads TGTGCCAGCAGTACAGGGGTTGGAAACACCATATATTTT. Translating gives CASSTGVGNTIYF.

The chain combines TRBV2 with TRBJ2-1, with TRBD2 identical over 8 bases. The CDR3 runs 14 residues. The V gene end was trimmed by 6 bases and the J gene end by 9 bases; junction bases not matched to a gene: 10. Germline CDR1 is SNHLY and CDR2 is FYNNEI. CDR3 region: CASSAGLGASEQFF. DNA for the CDR3: TGTGCCAGCAGCGCGGGACTAGGTGCGAGTGAGCAGTTCTTC. Together with reference TRBV2 and TRBJ2-1, the CDR3 gives the full variable domain: EPEVTQTPSHQVTQMGQEVILRCVPISNHLYFYWYRQILGQKVEFLVSFYNNEISEKSEIFDDQFSVERPDGSNFTLKIRSTKLEDSAMYFCASSAGLGASEQFFGPGTRLTVL.

The genes are TRBV7-3 and TRBJ2-3; possibly TRBD2 for D (6 bases). There are 15 residues in the CDR3. V dropped 4 bases and J dropped 2 bases, with 13 bases sitting between them. Germline CDR1 SGHTA, CDR2 FQGTGA. CDR3 DNA: TGTGCCAGCAGCTCCGGGACTCCAAACACAGATACGCAGTATTTT. Translation: CASSSGTPNTDTQYF.

J is TRBJ1-2 and V is TRBV5-1, with D possibly being TRBD1 (5 bases). Trimming removed 3 bases from V and 4 bases from J, with 13 bases in between. The CDR3 extends over 14 amino acids. CDR1 and CDR2 from the germline V gene are SGHRS and YFSETQ. The CDR3 region is CASSSYDSFYGYTF. The CDR3 DNA sequence: TGCGCCAGCAGCTCCTACGACAGTTTCTATGGCTACACCTTC.

This chain connects TRBV30 to TRBJ1-2; weak D call: TRBD1 (5 bases). CDR3 size: 13 residues. V lost 7 bases and J 4 bases, leaving 16 bases between the germline ends. CDR1 is GTSNPN, CDR2 SVGIG, per germline (reference sequence). This CDR3 is CASTRQGIYGYTF. The CDR3 region has the DNA TGTGCCTCGACGAGGCAGGGAATCTATGGCTACACCTTC.

The chain uses TRBV27 and TRBJ1-6; the match to TRBD1 covers 8 bases. This CDR3 has 14 amino acids. Per germline, CDR1 MNHEY and CDR2 SMNVEV (reference sequence). Unmatched junction bases numbered 7, after V lost 6 bases and J lost 9 bases. The chain's CDR3 is CASSWTGSSSPLHF. In DNA, the CDR3 is TGTGCCAGCAGCTGGACAGGGTCGAGTTCACCCCTCCACTTT.

The chain couples TRBV7-6 to TRBJ2-7; D gene unclear. The length of the CDR3 is 13 residues. Germline V CDR1 and CDR2: SGHVS, FNYEAQ. V was trimmed by 2 bases and J by 2 bases, leaving 7 bases between them. The CDR3, as DNA: TGTGCCAGCAGCTTAAAGGAGACCTACGAGCAGTACTTC. Translating gives CASSLKETYEQYF. The full variable domain, rest sourced from reference TRBV7-6 and TRBJ2-7, is GAGVSQSPRYKVTKRGQDVALRCDPISGHVSLYWYRQALGQGPEFLTYFNYEAQQDKSGLPNDRFSAERPEGSISTLTIQRTEQRDSAMYRCASSLKETYEQYFGPGTRLTVT.

This chain uses TRBV13 with TRBJ2-1; D is unclear. The CDR3 length is 14 residues. The germline V gene has CDR1 PRHDT and CDR2 FYEKMQ (reference sequence). V shed 1 base and J shed 4 bases, with 8 bases lying between them. In DNA form, the CDR3 reads TGTGCCAGCAGCTTAGTCCCCAGGTACAATGAGCAGTTCTTC. Protein sequence: CASSLVPRYNEQFF. Full variable domain (rest looked up from reference TRBV13 and TRBJ2-1): AAGVIQSPRHLIKEKRETATLKCYPIPRHDTVYWYQQGPGQDPQFLISFYEKMQSDKGSIPDRFSAQQFSDYHSELNMSSLELGDSALYFCASSLVPRYNEQFFGPGTRLTVL.

In its sample, this clone was seen once. The chain is built from TRBV18 and TRBJ2-7; a possible D gene is TRBD1 (6 bases). V lost 1 base, J lost 3 bases, and 10 bases lay in between. The CDR3 sequence is 14 residues long. Germline V gives CDR1 KGHSH, CDR2 LQKENI. In DNA form, the CDR3 reads TGTGCCAGCTCACCACGCAGGGGCCTCTACGAGCAGTACTTC. Amino acids: CASSPRRGLYEQYF.

The chain employs TRBV10-3 and TRBJ2-5, with TRBD1 matching 10 bases. There are 14 residues in the CDR3. The germline V gene encodes CDR1 ENHRY and CDR2 SYGVKD. After removal of 9 bases from V and 5 bases from J, the junction contained 9 bases not matched to a gene. Here the CDR3 reads CAISPGQGIETQYF. The CDR3 coding sequence is TGTGCCATTTCTCCGGGACAGGGGATCGAGACCCAGTACTTC.

V gene TRBV7-8 combines with J gene TRBJ1-4, with 9 bases lining up with TRBD1. Germline-derived CDR1 and CDR2 are SGHVS and FQNEAQ. Unmatched junction bases numbered 8, after V lost 7 bases and J lost 5 bases. The CDR3 sequence is 15 residues long. Here the CDR3 DNA reads TGTGCCAGCACTCCGGGGGACAGGGACAATGAAAAACTGTTTTTT. Encoded protein: CASTPGDRDNEKLFF.